This T cell receptor (beta chain) was captured in a study of cytomegalovirus exposure and HLA in healthy donors. With regard to this clone: What it binds is not known.

Study outcomes and limitations: Some V segments, TRBV6-2 and TRBV6-3 among them, were indistinguishable and were therefore excluded. In an earlier analysis, most TCR beta V segments were productive about 90% or about 30% of the time. Among the sequence variants, a highly shared cluster was likely an artifact of sequencing. Based on reports, TCR beta sequences accurately predicted HLA-A and HLA-B alleles for most subjects.

The PCR contained 60 Vbeta and 13 Jbeta primers. This table comes from immunoSEQ multiplex PCR, and its TCRdb copy is limited to in-frame clones, with some not included. Counted here are around 250,000 clones, over 70% occurring once; the ten biggest clones make up about 7.5%. V lost 4 bases and J 0 bases, leaving 16 bases between the germline ends. The length of the CDR3 is 17 residues. CDR1 SGHDN and CDR2 FVKESK come from the germline V gene. Specimen: PBMCs. The sequence derives from a woman aged 60 to 75 in good health and CMV-seropositive. V is TRBV14 and J is TRBJ2-1, with TRBD2 as a possible D gene (6 bases). CDR3 bases: TGTGCCAGCAGCCTTTCGGCGGGGAGCGTCTCCTACAATGAGCAGTTCTTC. Its translation: CASSLSAGSVSYNEQFF.